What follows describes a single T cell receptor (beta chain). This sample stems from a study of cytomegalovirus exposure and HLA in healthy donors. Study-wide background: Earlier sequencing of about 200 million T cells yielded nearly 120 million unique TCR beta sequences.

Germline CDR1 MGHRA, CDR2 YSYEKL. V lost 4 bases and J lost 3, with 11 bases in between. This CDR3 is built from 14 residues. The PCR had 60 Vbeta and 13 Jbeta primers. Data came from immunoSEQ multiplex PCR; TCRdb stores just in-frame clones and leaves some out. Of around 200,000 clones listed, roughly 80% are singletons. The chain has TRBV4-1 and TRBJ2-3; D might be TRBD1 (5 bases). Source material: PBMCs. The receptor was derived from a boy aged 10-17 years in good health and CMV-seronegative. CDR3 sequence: CASSRAQGTDTQYF. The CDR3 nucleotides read TGCGCCAGCAGCCGGGCGCAGGGAACAGATACGCAGTATTTT.